The clone carrying this T cell receptor (beta chain) was seen a handful of times. The data belong to a study of patients and donors after allogeneic stem cell transplantation. TCRdb recomputed calls from the RT-PCR reads with MiXCR, one row per CDR3 protein. The sample lists about a million distinct CDR3 sequences; about a sixth were seen once. The V segment lost 9 bases and the J segment 6 bases; nucleotides outside the gene matches: 11. The CDR3 extends over 15 amino acids. CDR1 and CDR2 from the germline V gene are KGHDR and SFDVKD. The chain carries TRBV24-1 and TRBJ1-5; TRBD1 matches at 9 bases. This TCR came from a human donor who was either an allogeneic HSCT recipient or a stem cell or donor lymphocyte infusion donor (not recorded which). It is not recorded whose cells these are; they may come from a transplant donor. The source material was blood, either unsorted or a sorted T cell fraction (not recorded which). The CDR3 spells CATSNGQGMGQPQHF. CDR3 in DNA: TGTGCCACCTCAAACGGACAGGGGATGGGTCAGCCCCAGCATTTT.